The 23 T cell receptor beta chains below all came from one sample that was sequenced in a study of blood T cell repertoires in COVID-19 (dated by TCRdb to the early 2020s). Library creation used the immunoSEQ multiplex PCR assay. The clones in this table, taken by TCRdb from immuneACCESS, are in-frame only. Not every clone is retained; where verified, under half of the shortfall comes from an unresolved V gene, and the cause of the rest is unknown. This sample comprises around 380,000 clones, 81% of them detected only once. The top ten hold roughly 1.1% of the sample. The specimen was peripheral blood. The origin of the receptors is a human donor with acute or convalescent COVID-19. The donor label of this sample is uncertain.

The chain's CDR3 is CASSFSGDGTEAFF. The CDR3 nucleotides are TGTGCCAGCAGTTTCTCAGGGGATGGGACTGAAGCTTTCTTT. V usage is TRBV28 and J usage is TRBJ1-1, with D possibly matching TRBD1 (6 bases). The CDR3 totals 14 residues. Germline V gene lookup returns CDR1 MDHEN and CDR2 SYDVKM. V dropped 3 bases and J dropped 5 bases, with 13 bases sitting between them.

This clone was observed a few times. The chain uses TRBV7-9 and TRBJ1-2; TRBD1 agrees at 8 bases. V was pared by 3 bases and J by 5 bases, with 11 bases of the junction left unmatched. Looked up from germline, CDR1 is SEHNR and CDR2 is FQNEAQ (reference sequence). The CDR3 is 16 residues long. CDR3 region: CASSFGQGGSGYGYTF. The DNA for the CDR3 is TGTGCCAGCAGCTTCGGACAGGGTGGGTCGGGGTATGGCTACACCTTC.

Only one count was recorded for this clone. The chain couples TRBV7-9 to TRBJ1-4, with D perhaps TRBD1 (5 bases). Trimming took off 0 bases at V and 14 bases at J, with 16 bases between the two ends. Germline CDR1 reads SEHNR; CDR2 reads FQNEAQ (reference sequence). The CDR3 has 14 amino acids. The CDR3 DNA reads as TGTGCCAGCAGCTTAGCAGAAACAGGATCGAGGCTGTTTTTT. This codes for CASSLAETGSRLFF. The whole variable domain, filled in from reference TRBV7-9 and TRBJ1-4, reads DTGVSQNPRHKITKRGQNVTFRCDPISEHNRLYWYRQTLGQGPEFLTYFQNEAQLEKSRLLSDRFSAERPKGSFSTLEIQRTEQGDSAMYLCASSLAETGSRLFFGSGTQLSVL.

The J gene is TRBJ2-7, the V gene TRBV7-2, with TRBD2 matching 8 bases. V lost 1 base and J lost 2; bases outside the gene matches: 4. CDR1 and CDR2 (germline): SGHTA, FQGNSA. This CDR3 region has 15 residues. The CDR3 DNA sequence: TGTGCCAGCAGCTTAGTTGGGCGGGGGGCCTACGAGCAGTACTTC. It encodes CASSLVGRGAYEQYF.

The rearrangement uses TRBV11-2 and TRBJ2-7; the D gene is possibly TRBD1 (6 bases). The germline V and J ends were trimmed by 3 bases and 2 bases, with 17 bases remaining between them. Germline V gene lookup returns CDR1 SGHAT and CDR2 FQNNGV. The CDR3 sequence is 16 residues long. In DNA form, the CDR3 reads TGTGCCAGCAGCTTCGGTCTGGGGGCTCAAACCTACGAGCAGTACTTC. It specifies CASSFGLGAQTYEQYF.

The chain carries TRBV5-1 and TRBJ1-1; the D gene is possibly TRBD1 (6 bases). Between the trimmed V and J ends, which lost 4 bases and 0 bases, there was a span of 19 bases. The V gene's germline CDR1 is SGHRS and CDR2 YFSETQ. The CDR3 has 17 amino acids. CDR3 sequence (DNA): TGCGCCAGCAGCCCGGGGGGCCCAGGGTCGATGAACACTGAAGCTTTCTTT. Protein product: CASSPGGPGSMNTEAFF.

V is TRBV6-5 and J is TRBJ1-2; D perhaps matches TRBD1 (6 bases). Between the trimmed V and J ends, which lost 6 bases and 7 bases, there was a span of 15 bases. The CDR3 runs to 13 residues. CDR1 and CDR2 (germline): MNHEY, SVGAGI. The CDR3 nucleotides are TGTGCCAGCAGACAGGGAGTAATCTCTGGCTACACCTTC. It translates to CASRQGVISGYTF.

This chain connects TRBV7-8 to TRBJ2-2, with D possibly TRBD2 on 5 matching bases. Germline V lookup: CDR1 SGHVS, CDR2 FQNEAQ. CDR3 length: 15 amino acids. V lost 5 bases, J lost 4 bases, and 14 bases lay in between. The CDR3 reads CASSRAGPSTGELFF. CDR3 coding DNA: TGTGCCAGCAGCCGGGCGGGCCCCTCCACCGGGGAGCTGTTTTTT.

The genes are TRBV21-1 and TRBJ1-5; no DNA check was done on the table's D call, TRBD1. TRBV21-1 is marked as a pseudogene. CDR3 length: 13 amino acids. The DNA for the CDR3 is TGTGCCAGCACGGACAGACTAAATCAGCCCCAGCATTTT. Residues: CASTDRLNQPQHF.

J is TRBJ1-2 and V is TRBV28, with 8 bases lining up with TRBD1. Germline V gives CDR1 MDHEN, CDR2 SYDVKM. The V gene end was trimmed by 5 bases and the J gene end by 5 bases; junction bases not matched to a gene: 13. The CDR3 has 16 amino acids. CDR3 protein: CASSPRGQAGRYGYTF. Written as DNA, the CDR3 is TGTGCCAGCAGTCCGAGGGGACAGGCAGGCAGATATGGCTACACCTTC.

This chain links TRBV6-5 with TRBJ2-2; 12 bases align to TRBD2. The CDR3 spans 15 residues. CDR1 MNHEY and CDR2 SVGAGI come from the germline V gene. V gave up 8 bases and J gave up 6 bases; unmatched junction bases: 7. CDR3 DNA: TGTGCCAGCCACTCTAGCGGGGGGGTCCCCGGGGAGCTGTTTTTT. Translating it yields CASHSSGGVPGELFF.

The CDR3 sequence: CASSSQGSGSGYTF. The CDR3 region has the DNA TGTGCCAGTAGCTCCCAGGGATCTGGAAGTGGCTACACCTTC. The chain uses TRBV19 and TRBJ1-2, with a weak D call TRBD1 (5 bases). The germline gives CDR1 LNHDA, CDR2 SQIVND (reference sequence). Trimming shortened V by 6 bases and J by 7 bases, and 18 bases separated the two germline ends. The length of the CDR3 is 14 residues.

The rearrangement uses TRBV9 and TRBJ2-1; 7 bases are a match to TRBD2. The ends lost 4 bases at V and 7 bases at J; junction bases unmatched: 14. Germline values: CDR1 SGDLS, CDR2 YYNGEE. The CDR3 loop spans 16 amino acids. CDR3 sequence reads: CASSSPGLAEGNEQFF. The CDR3 DNA reads TGTGCCAGCAGCTCCCCAGGGCTAGCGGAGGGGAATGAGCAGTTCTTC.

The chain has TRBV9 and TRBJ1-1; D is uncertain. Germline lookup yields CDR1 SGDLS and CDR2 YYNGEE. Trimming pared 4 bases from V and 0 bases from J, leaving 16 bases between. The CDR3 runs 16 residues. The CDR3 is CASSTREELMNTEAFF. The CDR3 nucleotides read TGTGCCAGCAGCACAAGAGAGGAGTTGATGAACACTGAAGCTTTCTTT.

This clone was found once. V usage is TRBV6-5 and J usage is TRBJ1-4; D gene unclear. CDR1 MNHEY and CDR2 SVGAGI come from the germline V gene. This CDR3 has 13 residues. V lost 4 bases, J lost 8 bases, and 11 bases lay in between. CDR3 region: CASSLIETEKLFF. The CDR3 bases are TGTGCCAGCAGTTTAATAGAGACAGAAAAACTGTTTTTT.

The genes are TRBV5-1 and TRBJ2-5, with 8 bases aligning to TRBD1. Germline assignment: CDR1 SGHRS and CDR2 YFSETQ. The CDR3 contains 14 residues. Trimming at V came to 3 bases and at J to 7 bases, leaving 8 bases not matched to a gene. CDR3 nucleotides: TGCGCCAGCAGCTCGAGGACAGGGACAAGGACCCAGTACTTC. This sequence encodes CASSSRTGTRTQYF.

A single count supports this clone. The chain employs TRBV6-5 and TRBJ2-7; D is possibly TRBD2 (7 bases). V gave up 4 bases and J gave up 2 bases, with 18 bases separating them. Germline V gene data show CDR1 as MNHEY and CDR2 as SVGAGI. This CDR3 has 16 amino acids. For the CDR3, the DNA is TGTGCCAGCAGTTCCCTCACGGGGGGCTCAACCTACGAGCAGTACTTC. This gives the protein CASSSLTGGSTYEQYF.

The V gene is TRBV2, the J gene TRBJ1-1, with 7 bases matching TRBD1. Trimming cost V 7 bases and J 0 bases; bases outside gene matches: 8. This CDR3 contains 15 residues. Germline assignment: CDR1 SNHLY and CDR2 FYNNEI. CDR3 sequence: CASILGQALNTEAFF. The CDR3 DNA reads TGTGCCAGCATCCTAGGACAGGCCCTGAACACTGAAGCTTTCTTT.

The rearrangement joins TRBV6-1 to TRBJ2-6; the D gene is possibly TRBD1 (6 bases). CDR3 length: 17 residues. Per the germline V gene, CDR1 is MNHNS and CDR2 is SASEGT. Trimming stripped 3 bases from V and 0 bases from J, with 12 bases between. In DNA, the CDR3 is TGTGCCAGCAGTGAGAGGGGCAGGGGCTCTGGGGCCAACGTCCTGACTTTC. This encodes CASSERGRGSGANVLTF.

This clone has more than one count but fewer than ten. This chain uses TRBV19 with TRBJ1-3; possibly TRBD1 for D (5 bases). Germline V gene sequence: CDR1 LNHDA, CDR2 SQIVND (reference sequence). CDR3 length: 14 amino acids. V dropped 6 bases and J dropped 2 bases, with 11 bases sitting between them. CDR3 loop: CASSPDMTGNTIYF. The CDR3 DNA reads TGTGCCAGTAGCCCGGACATGACTGGAAACACCATATATTTT.

This sequence joins TRBV30 and TRBJ2-3, with D possibly TRBD1 on 6 matching bases. Germline V CDR1 and CDR2: GTSNPN, SVGIG (reference sequence). This CDR3 comprises 15 residues. V was pared by 3 bases and J by 0 bases, with 13 bases between. CDR3 loop: CAWSLGTRSTDTQYF. For the CDR3, the DNA is TGTGCCTGGAGCCTCGGGACACGCAGCACAGATACGCAGTATTTT.

The rearrangement links TRBV20-1 to TRBJ2-3; D remains unclear. Germline lookup yields CDR1 DFQATT and CDR2 SNEGSKA (reference sequence). With 3 bases removed from V and 2 bases from J, the gap between germline ends came to 12 bases. The CDR3 covers 14 residues. The CDR3 DNA follows: TGCAGTGCTAGTGTCAGGTTTTACACAGATACGCAGTATTTT. Translation: CSASVRFYTDTQYF.

The chain joins TRBV5-6 to TRBJ1-2; 8 nucleotides match TRBD1. This CDR3 comprises 12 residues. The V gene end was trimmed by 3 bases and the J gene end by 5 bases; junction bases not matched to a gene: 0. CDR1 and CDR2 (germline): SGHDT, YYEEEE. The CDR3, as DNA: TGTGCCAGCAGCTGGACAGGGTATGGCTACACCTTC. Its protein is CASSWTGYGYTF.